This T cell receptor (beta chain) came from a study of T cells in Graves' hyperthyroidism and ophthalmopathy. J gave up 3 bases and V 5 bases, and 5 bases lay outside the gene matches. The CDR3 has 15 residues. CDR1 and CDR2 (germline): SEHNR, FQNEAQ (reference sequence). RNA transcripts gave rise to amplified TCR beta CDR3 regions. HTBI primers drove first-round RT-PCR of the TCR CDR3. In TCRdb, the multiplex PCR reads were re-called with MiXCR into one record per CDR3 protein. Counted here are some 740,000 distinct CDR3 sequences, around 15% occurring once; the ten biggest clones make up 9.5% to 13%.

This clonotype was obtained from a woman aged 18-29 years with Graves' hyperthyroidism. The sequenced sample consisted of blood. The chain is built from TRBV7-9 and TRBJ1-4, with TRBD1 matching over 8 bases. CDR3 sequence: CASSATGGSNEKLFF. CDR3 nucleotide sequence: TGTGCCAGCAGCGCTACAGGGGGGTCTAATGAAAAACTGTTTTTT.